The 29 T cell receptor beta chains reported below all come from one sample, sequenced in a study of graft-versus-host responses after intestinal transplantation. Method: immunoSEQ multiplex PCR; TCRdb's copy keeps in-frame clones and lacks some. The sample lists approximately 20,000 clones; approximately 70% were seen once. Tissue from the graft was processed to free its intraepithelial and lamina propria lymphocytes. Material: ileum tissue, obtained roughly 3 weeks after intestinal transplant. The source is a human patient who received an intestinal transplant, so some T cells may come from the graft donor.

This chain uses TRBV27 with TRBJ2-7; no clear D. This CDR3 is 16 amino acids long. The germline V gene encodes CDR1 MNHEY and CDR2 SMNVEV (reference sequence). V shed 9 bases and J shed 1 base, with 22 bases lying between them. The CDR3 is CARPEREPKGSYEQYF. CDR3 nucleotides: TGTGCCAGACCGGAGCGAGAGCCAAAAGGATCCTACGAGCAGTACTTC.

This rearrangement joins TRBV18 to TRBJ1-2, with D tentatively TRBD1 (6 bases). Germline lookup yields CDR1 KGHSH and CDR2 LQKENI. V was shortened by 3 bases and J by 4 bases, with 6 bases between the two germline ends. This CDR3 comprises 12 residues. The CDR3 region has the DNA TGTGCCAGCTCACCGACAGGCTATGGCTACACCTTC. Amino acid sequence: CASSPTGYGYTF.

The rearrangement links TRBV30 to TRBJ1-2; D gene unclear. This CDR3 has 14 amino acids. With 7 bases removed from V and 3 bases from J, the gap between germline ends came to 18 bases. The V gene's germline CDR1 is GTSNPN and CDR2 SVGIG (reference sequence). Written as DNA, the CDR3 is TGTGCCTACCAGAGGGAACAGACATACTATGGCTACACCTTC. This sequence encodes CAYQREQTYYGYTF.

The chain has TRBV4-1 and TRBJ1-2; D is perhaps TRBD1 (6 bases). V lost 3 bases, J lost 4 bases, and 12 bases lay in between. CDR3 length: 14 amino acids. From germline, CDR1 is MGHRA and CDR2 YSYEKL. The CDR3 sequence is CASSHHGQIYGYTF. CDR3 nucleotide sequence: TGCGCCAGCAGCCATCATGGACAGATCTATGGCTACACCTTC.

The CDR3 nucleotides are TGTGCCAGCAGCCGAATCCCCGGGACTGGGTCACCCCTCCACTTT. Protein: CASSRIPGTGSPLHF. V is TRBV5-6 and J is TRBJ1-6; weak D call: TRBD1 (5 bases). The CDR3 spans 15 residues. Germline V gives CDR1 SGHDT, CDR2 YYEEEE. V was shortened by 4 bases and J by 10 bases, with 18 bases between the two germline ends. The full variable domain, with the rest looked up from reference TRBV5-6 and TRBJ1-6, is DAGVTQSPTHLIKTRGQQVTLRCSPKSGHDTVSWYQQALGQGPQFIFQYYEEEERQRGNFPDRFSGHQFPNYSSELNVNALLLGDSALYLCASSRIPGTGSPLHFGNGTRLTVT.

The chain has TRBV30 and TRBJ2-3, with a weak D call TRBD1 (7 bases). The V gene lost 0 bases and the J gene lost 5 bases, with 21 bases spanning the gap. The CDR3 extends over 17 amino acids. Per the germline V gene, CDR1 is GTSNPN and CDR2 is SVGIG (reference sequence). The CDR3 loop reads CAWSVPWAGGFGDTQYF. The CDR3 DNA follows: TGTGCCTGGAGTGTACCTTGGGCAGGGGGGTTCGGAGATACGCAGTATTTT.

This clone was detected only a few times. This CDR3 reads CASSLMSVDEKLFF. CDR3 in DNA: TGTGCCAGCAGCTTAATGTCGGTTGATGAAAAACTGTTTTTT. This chain uses TRBV5-8 with TRBJ1-4; no reliable D call. Per germline, CDR1 SGHTS and CDR2 YDEGEE. V lost 2 bases and J 6 bases, leaving 11 bases between the germline ends. This CDR3 comprises 14 residues.

The rearrangement joins TRBV2 to TRBJ2-7, with TRBD2 identical over 9 bases. From germline, CDR1 is SNHLY and CDR2 FYNNEI. J lost 4 bases, V lost 4 bases, and 8 bases had no gene match. The CDR3 spans 15 residues. The CDR3 region is CASSGLAGIVYEQYF. CDR3 nucleotide sequence: TGTGCCAGCAGTGGTCTAGCGGGGATAGTTTACGAGCAGTACTTC.

The chain uses TRBV4-2 and TRBJ2-1; D gene ambiguous. The V end lost 1 base, the J end lost 0 bases, and 13 bases lay between the germline ends. The germline gives CDR1 LGHNA, CDR2 YNFKEQ. This CDR3 is built from 17 residues. The CDR3, as DNA: TGTGCCAGCAGCCAAGTCTACGCGACACCCTCCTACAATGAGCAGTTCTTC. Translated, it gives CASSQVYATPSYNEQFF.

The rearrangement joins TRBV27 to TRBJ1-2; 7 bases are a match to TRBD1. Germline V lookup: CDR1 MNHEY, CDR2 SMNVEV (reference sequence). The CDR3 runs to 17 residues. V shed 0 bases and J 4 bases; nucleotides not matched to a gene: 11. In DNA, the CDR3 is TGTGCCAGCAGTTTATCGGGTGGGGGGACAGACATCTATGGCTACACCTTC. Protein: CASSLSGGGTDIYGYTF.

This clone was detected only a few times. The rearrangement joins TRBV7-9 to TRBJ2-7; D is undetermined. The CDR3 runs 14 residues. Germline V gene data show CDR1 as SEHNR and CDR2 as FQNEAQ (reference sequence). The V end was cut by 0 bases, the J end by 4 bases, with 10 bases between. The CDR3: CASSLAGSQYEQYF. CDR3 coding DNA: TGTGCCAGCAGCTTAGCGGGCAGCCAGTACGAGCAGTACTTC.

The chain combines TRBV2 with TRBJ1-2, with D perhaps matching TRBD1 (5 bases). Germline assignment: CDR1 SNHLY and CDR2 FYNNEI. The CDR3 length is 13 residues. V lost 5 bases, J lost 2 bases, and 9 bases lay in between. CDR3 sequence: CASSKQGNYGYTF. In DNA form, the CDR3 reads TGTGCCAGCAGTAAGCAGGGAAACTATGGCTACACCTTC.

The chain joins TRBV6-5 to TRBJ2-2; TRBD1 matches 8 bases. The V gene end was trimmed by 0 bases and the J gene end by 2 bases; junction bases not matched to a gene: 2. The CDR3 contains 16 residues. Germline assignment: CDR1 MNHEY and CDR2 SVGAGI. DNA of the CDR3: TGTGCCAGCAGTTACTCTCCAGGGGGCAACACCGGGGAGCTGTTTTTT. Its protein product is CASSYSPGGNTGELFF.

This clone appeared a single time. The chain combines TRBV2 with TRBJ1-4, with 8 bases fitting TRBD1. The CDR3 is made up of 18 amino acids. The germline gives CDR1 SNHLY, CDR2 FYNNEI. V trimming: 3 bases; J trimming: 0 bases; junction bases outside the gene matches: 9. CDR3 region: CASSDTQGAQPTNEKLFF. CDR3 DNA sequence: TGTGCCAGCAGTGATACTCAGGGGGCGCAGCCAACTAATGAAAAACTGTTTTTT.

CDR3 protein: CASSIDGYGYTF. The CDR3 DNA sequence: TGTGCCAGTAGTATAGACGGCTATGGCTACACCTTC. The chain joins TRBV19 to TRBJ1-2, with unresolved D. Germline CDR1 reads LNHDA; CDR2 reads SQIVND (reference sequence). The CDR3 is 12 residues long. V was shortened by 0 bases and J by 4 bases, with 3 bases between the two germline ends.

This clone has just a few counts. The V gene is TRBV9, the J gene TRBJ2-7; a possible D gene is TRBD2 (6 bases). The CDR3 extends over 11 amino acids. The V and J ends lost 4 bases and 7 bases respectively, with 9 bases between them. Germline assignment: CDR1 SGDLS and CDR2 YYNGEE. CDR3 region: CASSSRGEQYF. CDR3 coding DNA: TGTGCCAGCAGCTCCCGGGGGGAGCAGTACTTC.

This clone was detected only once. The rearrangement uses TRBV5-4 and TRBJ1-1, with 7 bases aligning to TRBD1. The CDR3 contains 14 residues. With V trimmed by 4 bases and J by 4 bases, 7 bases remained unmatched. The germline V gene encodes CDR1 SGHNT and CDR2 YYREEE (reference sequence). CDR3 protein: CASSLPGQFTEAFF. The CDR3 DNA reads as TGTGCCAGCAGCCTACCGGGACAGTTCACTGAAGCTTTCTTT.

The sample holds one count of this clone. The rearrangement uses TRBV11-1 and TRBJ2-1; 13 bases match TRBD2. Losses at the gene ends were 5 bases for V and 4 bases for J; bases not matched to a gene: 2. Germline CDR1 and CDR2: SGHAT and FQDESV (reference sequence). CDR3 length: 15 amino acids. CDR3 protein: CASSPGLAGYNEQFF. The CDR3 nucleotides read TGTGCCAGCAGCCCGGGACTAGCGGGATACAATGAGCAGTTCTTC.

This clone was counted a single time. The gene calls are TRBV7-2 and TRBJ2-7; TRBD1 matches at 7 bases. The CDR3 consists of 14 residues. Germline V gene lookup returns CDR1 SGHTA and CDR2 FQGNSA. V trimming: 1 base; J trimming: 2 bases; junction bases outside the gene matches: 2. The DNA of the CDR3 is TGTGCCAGCAGCTTAGGGACAGGTCCCTACGAGCAGTACTTC. This translates into CASSLGTGPYEQYF.

This sequence joins TRBV9 and TRBJ2-3; D remains ambiguous. CDR1 SGDLS and CDR2 YYNGEE come from the germline V gene. V was pared by 0 bases and J by 6 bases, with 17 bases between. CDR3 length equals 16 residues. The CDR3 loop is CASSVVLEPVFDTQYF. The CDR3 nucleotides are TGTGCCAGCAGCGTAGTTCTTGAGCCGGTCTTTGATACGCAGTATTTT.

The sample holds one count of this clone. The chain recombines TRBV9 with TRBJ1-4; TRBD1 might be the D (5 bases). The CDR3 has 15 amino acids. Trimming pared 1 base from V and 3 bases from J, leaving 10 bases between. Germline V gives CDR1 SGDLS, CDR2 YYNGEE. CDR3 region: CASSVFQGPNEKLFF. The CDR3 DNA is TGTGCCAGCAGCGTATTTCAGGGTCCTAATGAAAAACTGTTTTTT.

This clone has a handful of counts. The V call is TRBV6-5, the J call TRBJ2-1; 7 bases fit TRBD2. The CDR3 runs to 16 residues. Germline CDR1 and CDR2: MNHEY and SVGAGI. Trimming removed 4 bases from V and 0 bases from J; junction bases left unmatched: 6. This CDR3 reads CASSFIGGSSYNEQFF. CDR3 bases: TGTGCCAGCAGTTTTATAGGCGGGAGCTCCTACAATGAGCAGTTCTTC.

The chain employs TRBV7-2 and TRBJ2-1; 7 nucleotides match TRBD2. V was pared by 4 bases and J by 6 bases, with 0 bases of the junction left unmatched. Germline CDR1 reads SGHTA; CDR2 reads FQGNSA. The CDR3 contains 12 residues. The CDR3 loop reads CASSWGGNEQFF. The CDR3 DNA sequence: TGTGCCAGCAGCTGGGGGGGCAATGAGCAGTTCTTC.

The chain couples TRBV5-4 to TRBJ1-1; possibly TRBD1 for D (5 bases). The germline V gene has CDR1 SGHNT and CDR2 YYREEE (reference sequence). This CDR3 contains 16 residues. V lost 2 bases to trimming and J lost 1 base, with 15 bases between them. The CDR3 DNA reads TGTGCCAGCAGCTTCCAGCGGGCAGGGAAGAACACTGAAGCTTTCTTT. Its protein is CASSFQRAGKNTEAFF.

J is TRBJ2-7 and V is TRBV5-1; possible D gene TRBD2, 5 bases. Germline V CDR1 and CDR2: SGHRS, YFSETQ. Trimming stripped 1 base from V and 5 bases from J, with 13 bases between. The CDR3 consists of 14 residues. The CDR3 sequence: CASSLKGLAHEQYF. CDR3 nucleotide sequence: TGCGCCAGCAGCTTGAAGGGCCTAGCTCACGAGCAGTACTTC.

For this clone: An end of the junction does not agree with germline; a read error may underlie this. The same CDR3 is also encoded by other DNA sequences in this sample. J is TRBJ1-1 and V is TRBV29-1, with D maybe TRBD1 (5 bases). In germline, CDR1 is SQVTM, CDR2 ANQGSEA. The CDR3 loop spans 12 amino acids. The CDR3 region has the DNA TGCAGCGTTCCTCAGGGTAAGACTGAAGCCTTCTTT. It translates to CSVPQGKTEAFF.

V and J are TRBV7-2 and TRBJ2-7, with 9 bases lining up with TRBD2. V trimming: 1 base; J trimming: 1 base; junction bases outside the gene matches: 5. This CDR3 contains 16 residues. In germline, CDR1 is SGHTA, CDR2 FQGNSA. CDR3 amino acids: CASSLGQAGGSYEQYF. CDR3 DNA: TGTGCCAGCAGCTTAGGGCAAGCGGGGGGTTCCTACGAGCAGTACTTC.

The rearrangement uses TRBV7-9 and TRBJ2-7, with TRBD2 matching over 14 bases. Germline values: CDR1 SEHNR, CDR2 FQNEAQ (reference sequence). The CDR3 runs to 18 residues. The trim removed 4 bases at V and 0 bases at J, leaving 8 bases unmatched. CDR3 protein: CASSSGLAGGLISYEQYF. DNA of the CDR3: TGTGCCAGCAGCTCTGGACTAGCGGGAGGACTAATCTCCTACGAGCAGTACTTC.

The chain combines TRBV5-6 with TRBJ1-5, with a tentative D call TRBD1 (5 bases). CDR1 and CDR2 from the germline V gene are SGHDT and YYEEEE. Between the trimmed V and J ends, which lost 0 bases and 0 bases, there was a span of 19 bases. CDR3 size: 19 residues. CDR3 loop: CASSLGEDQGPYSNQPQHF. CDR3 DNA: TGTGCCAGCAGCTTGGGGGAGGATCAGGGCCCCTATAGCAATCAGCCCCAGCATTTT.